What follows is one TCR beta chain and its context. The data belong to a study of blood T cell repertoires in COVID-19. Turning to the study itself: The United States, Italy and Spain were the sources of the acute and convalescent COVID-19 samples.

Method: immunoSEQ multiplex PCR; TCRdb's copy keeps in-frame clones and lacks some. The sample consists of roughly 280,000 clones, over 65% of them appearing once. The CDR3 loop spans 15 amino acids. Trimming took 6 bases from V and 2 from J, leaving 14 bases between them. The germline V gene encodes CDR1 MNHEY and CDR2 SVGEGT. The sequencing input was peripheral blood. This clonotype was sampled from a man between 60 and 70 years old who had recovered from COVID-19. The chain employs TRBV6-2 or TRBV6-3 and TRBJ1-5; TRBD1 might be the D (5 bases). As DNA, the CDR3 is TGTGCCAGCAGCCGGGGCCCAGCCGGCAATCAGCCCCAGCATTTT. Residues: CASSRGPAGNQPQHF.